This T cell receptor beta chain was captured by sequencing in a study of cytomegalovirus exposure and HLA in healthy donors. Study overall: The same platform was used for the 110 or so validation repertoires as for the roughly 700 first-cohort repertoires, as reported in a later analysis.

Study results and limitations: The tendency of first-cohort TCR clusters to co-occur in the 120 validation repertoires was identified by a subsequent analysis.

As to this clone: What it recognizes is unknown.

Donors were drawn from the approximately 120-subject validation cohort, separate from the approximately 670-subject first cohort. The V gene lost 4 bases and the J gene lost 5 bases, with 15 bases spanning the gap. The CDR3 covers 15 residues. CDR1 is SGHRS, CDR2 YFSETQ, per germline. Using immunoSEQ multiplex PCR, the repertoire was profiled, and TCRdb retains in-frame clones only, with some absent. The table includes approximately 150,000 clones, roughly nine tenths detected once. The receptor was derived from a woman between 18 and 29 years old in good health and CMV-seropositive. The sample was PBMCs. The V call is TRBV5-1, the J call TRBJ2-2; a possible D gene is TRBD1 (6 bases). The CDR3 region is CASSGRGMRTGELFF. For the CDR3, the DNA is TGCGCCAGCAGCGGCAGGGGTATGAGGACCGGGGAGCTGTTTTTT.